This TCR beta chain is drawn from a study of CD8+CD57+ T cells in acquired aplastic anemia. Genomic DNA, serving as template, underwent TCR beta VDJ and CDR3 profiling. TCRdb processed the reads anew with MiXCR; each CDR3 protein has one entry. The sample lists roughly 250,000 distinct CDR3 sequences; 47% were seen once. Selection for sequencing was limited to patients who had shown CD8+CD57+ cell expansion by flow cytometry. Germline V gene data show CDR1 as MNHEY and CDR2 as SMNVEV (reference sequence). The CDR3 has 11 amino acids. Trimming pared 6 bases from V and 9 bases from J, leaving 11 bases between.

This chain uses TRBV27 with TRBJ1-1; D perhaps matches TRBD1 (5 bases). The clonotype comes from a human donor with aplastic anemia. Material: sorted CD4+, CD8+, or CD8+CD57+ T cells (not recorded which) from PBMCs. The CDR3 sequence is CASRDTLKAFF. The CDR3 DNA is TGTGCCAGCAGGGACACCTTAAAAGCTTTCTTT.